The clone carrying this TCR beta chain was observed at least ten times. The antigen remains unidentified. Time point reported: persistent/refractory GD, antithyroid drugs over 5 years with positive TRAb. From RNA extracted from PBMCs, the TCR library was made. American Thyroid Association guidelines were used to diagnose Graves' disease. This sample is drawn from a study of regulatory T cells in long-lasting Graves disease. Study-wide points: Sampling was limited to peripheral blood rather than thyroid tissue. Relative to new patients (around 1,000), persistent patients exhibited greater sharing of public clonotypes (more than 2,500). Compared with new cases, persistent Graves' patients showed reduced TCR diversity.

The germline V and J ends were trimmed by 2 bases and 0 bases, with 11 bases remaining between them. There are 17 residues in the CDR3. Germline V gene data show CDR1 as MNHEY and CDR2 as SVGAGI. Building the TCR beta libraries relied on iRepertoire HTBI primers, and CDR3 regions underwent Arm-PCR. TCRdb fed the multiplex PCR reads into MiXCR, producing one record per CDR3 protein. The data hold over 300,000 distinct CDR3 sequences, with 15% to 20% observed a single time. V and J are TRBV6-5 and TRBJ1-6, with unresolved D. Source: peripheral blood mononuclear cells (PBMCs), taken when the disease was refractory, from a patient treated with antithyroid drugs. The source is a female donor with Graves disease. This CDR3 is CASSYSLSSSYNSPLHF. In nucleotides, the CDR3 is TGTGCCAGCAGTTACAGTCTTTCAAGCTCCTATAATTCACCCCTCCACTTT.